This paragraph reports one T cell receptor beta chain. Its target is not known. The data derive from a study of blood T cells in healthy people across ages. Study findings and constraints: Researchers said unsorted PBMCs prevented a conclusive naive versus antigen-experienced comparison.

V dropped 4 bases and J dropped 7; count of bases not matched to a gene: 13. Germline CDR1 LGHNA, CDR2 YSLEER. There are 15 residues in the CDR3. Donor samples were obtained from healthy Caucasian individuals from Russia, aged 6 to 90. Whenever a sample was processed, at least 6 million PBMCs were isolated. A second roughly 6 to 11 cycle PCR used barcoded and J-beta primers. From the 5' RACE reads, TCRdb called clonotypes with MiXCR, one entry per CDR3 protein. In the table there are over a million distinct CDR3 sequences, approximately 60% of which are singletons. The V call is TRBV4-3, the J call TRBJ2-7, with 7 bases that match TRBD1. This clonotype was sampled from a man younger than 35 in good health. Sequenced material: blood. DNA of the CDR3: TGCGCCAGCAGCCTTGGGACAGTTCCTTACAATGAGCAGTACTTC. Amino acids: CASSLGTVPYNEQYF.